Listed below are T cell receptor beta chains from one sample, sequenced in a study of Graves' ophthalmopathy and Graves' hyperthyroidism. TCRdb processed the multiplex PCR reads anew with MiXCR; each CDR3 protein has one entry. The table lists 600,000 to 650,000 distinct CDR3 sequences, over 20% of them singletons, with approximately 6.9% in the top ten. The material sequenced was peripheral blood. The receptors here all came from a young woman with stable Graves' hyperthyroidism. Some clones in this sample may be carry-over from other donors' samples. The CDR3 runs from the conserved cysteine through the conserved F or W. A D gene is named only where the DNA matches it firmly. Where a row states a size, it is once, few, many or the class of an expanded clone; other rows omit it.

d_call j_call v_call clone_size cdr3_aa cdr3_nt
TRBD2 TRBJ2-7 TRBV25-1 - CASSEGGFYEQYF TGTGCCAGCAGTGAGGGGGGGTTCTACGAGCAGTACTTC
- TRBJ2-7 TRBV6-5 - CASSYGARGSYEQYF TGTGCCAGCAGTTACGGGGCGAGGGGGTCCTACGAGCAGTACTTC
- TRBJ2-6 TRBV2 - CASRGPGHSFSGANVLTF TGTGCCAGCAGGGGTCCAGGTCACTCATTCTCTGGGGCCAACGTCCTGACTTTC
- TRBJ2-1 TRBV11-1 few CASSFLWGSNNEQFF -
TRBD1 TRBJ1-2 TRBV5-1 - CASSPIDRAGYTF TGCGCCAGCAGCCCGATAGACAGGGCCGGCTACACCTTC
- TRBJ1-2 TRBV27 many CASKIGTMGTGYTF TGTGCCAGCAAGATCGGGACAATGGGTACGGGCTACACCTTC
- TRBJ2-3 TRBV11-1 many CASSPGMVGDGTDTQYF TGTGCCAGCAGCCCCGGGATGGTCGGGGATGGGACAGATACGCAGTATTTT
- TRBJ2-7 TRBV27 many CASNQPGRGEQYF TGTGCCAGCAACCAACCCGGGCGAGGCGAGCAGTACTTC
- TRBJ1-2 TRBV15 many CATSRGWSAGDGYTF TGTGCCACCAGCAGAGGTTGGTCGGCAGGGGATGGCTACACCTTC
- TRBJ1-5 TRBV12-3/TRBV12-4 - CASSLQGDLQPQHF TGTGCCAGCAGTTTACAAGGGGATCTTCAGCCCCAGCATTTT
- TRBJ1-2 TRBV29-1 many CSAGTGANYGYTF TGCAGCGCCGGGACGGGAGCTAACTATGGCTACACCTTC
TRBD1 TRBJ1-2 TRBV6-2/TRBV6-3 many CASSVDLWTGVYTF TGTGCCAGCAGTGTGGATCTTTGGACAGGGGTTTACACCTTC
- TRBJ2-5 TRBV5-1 many CASGPLFVETQYF TGCGCCAGCGGCCCCCTGTTTGTAGAGACCCAGTACTTC